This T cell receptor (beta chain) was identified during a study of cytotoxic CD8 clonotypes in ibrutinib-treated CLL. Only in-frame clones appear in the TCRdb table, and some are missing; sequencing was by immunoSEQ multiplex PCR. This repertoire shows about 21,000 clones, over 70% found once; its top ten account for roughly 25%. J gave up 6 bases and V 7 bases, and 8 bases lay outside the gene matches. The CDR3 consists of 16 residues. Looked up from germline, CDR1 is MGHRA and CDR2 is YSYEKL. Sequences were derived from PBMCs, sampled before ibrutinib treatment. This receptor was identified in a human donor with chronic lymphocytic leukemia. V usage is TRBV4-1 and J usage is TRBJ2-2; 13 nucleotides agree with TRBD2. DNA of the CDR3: TGCGCCAGCAAAAACGGACTAGCGGGAGTCCCCGGGGAGCTGTTTTTT. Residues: CASKNGLAGVPGELFF.